This section outlines one T cell receptor beta chain sequence together with its context. The study ran its PCR with 60 Vbeta and 13 Jbeta primers. TCRdb's copy holds only in-frame clones and misses some; the assay was immunoSEQ multiplex PCR. Of 90,000 to 95,000 clones in the sample, more than 75% were seen once. This entry belongs to a study of cytomegalovirus exposure and HLA in healthy donors. In germline, CDR1 is MGHRA, CDR2 YSYEKL. The CDR3 consists of 17 residues. V lost 1 base and J lost 2, with 17 bases in between. V usage is TRBV4-1 and J usage is TRBJ2-5; TRBD1 is a possible D gene (6 bases). Material for sequencing was PBMCs. The clonotype comes from a man younger than 35 in good health and CMV-seronegative. The chain's CDR3 is CASSQGNRAYLQETQYF. The CDR3 DNA follows: TGCGCCAGCAGCCAAGGCAACAGGGCCTATTTACAAGAGACCCAGTACTTC.